A single sample gave rise to the 15 T cell receptor beta chains below, sequenced in a study of blood T cell repertoires in COVID-19. Produced via immunoSEQ multiplex PCR; TCRdb's table is partial and in-frame only. Of around 180,000 clones listed, less than 85% are singletons. The sample was peripheral blood. Source of these receptors: a human donor in a cohort sampled during active COVID-19.

The chain is built from TRBV15 and TRBJ1-6, with D uncertain. Germline CDR1 is LNHNV and CDR2 is YYDKDF (reference sequence). This CDR3 contains 14 residues. Trimming removed 8 bases from V and 0 bases from J, with 8 bases in between. The CDR3 DNA sequence: TGTGCCACCCAATCTAGCTCCTATAATTCACCCCTCCACTTT. Translating it yields CATQSSSYNSPLHF.

The J gene is TRBJ1-5, the V gene TRBV6-5; D gene ambiguous. CDR3 length: 13 residues. From germline, CDR1 is MNHEY and CDR2 SVGAGI. Trimming left V 7 bases short and J 4 bases short, with 11 bases between. The CDR3 reads CASTGQPNQPQHF. The CDR3 nucleotides read TGTGCCAGCACAGGCCAGCCTAATCAGCCCCAGCATTTT.

The chain carries TRBV6-5 and TRBJ1-2; D perhaps matches TRBD1 (5 bases). Germline V gives CDR1 MNHEY, CDR2 SVGAGI. The V end was cut by 1 base, the J end by 6 bases, with 15 bases between. This CDR3 is 15 amino acids long. DNA for the CDR3: TGTGCCAGCAGTTACTTTCCGGGGGGGGAAGATGGCTACACCTTC. Protein product: CASSYFPGGEDGYTF.

The V gene is TRBV5-1, the J gene TRBJ1-1; D ambiguous. The CDR3 loop spans 14 amino acids. From germline, CDR1 is SGHRS and CDR2 YFSETQ. The ends were cut back, 3 bases at V and 7 bases at J, with 16 bases in the middle. DNA for the CDR3: TGCGCCAGCAGCTCCAGTCTGGGCAGCTATGAAGCTTTCTTT. This sequence encodes CASSSSLGSYEAFF.

V usage is TRBV6-5 and J usage is TRBJ1-5, with D possibly TRBD1 on 6 matching bases. The length of the CDR3 is 15 residues. V lost 7 bases to trimming and J lost 0 bases, with 13 bases between them. CDR1 and CDR2 from the germline V gene are MNHEY and SVGAGI. In nucleotides, the CDR3 is TGTGCCAGCACCGGACAGAGTTCTAGCAATCAGCCCCAGCATTTT. This gives the protein CASTGQSSSNQPQHF.

The rearrangement uses TRBV12-5 and TRBJ2-6, with 8 bases lining up with TRBD1. Germline V gene data show CDR1 as LGHNT and CDR2 as FRNRAP. V was pared by 1 base and J by 0 bases, with 5 bases of the junction left unmatched. The CDR3 is 18 residues long. The chain's CDR3 is CASGLDGQGDSGANVLTF. Written as DNA, the CDR3 is TGTGCTAGTGGTTTGGACGGACAGGGAGACTCTGGGGCCAACGTCCTGACTTTC.

This chain joins TRBV25-1 and TRBJ1-1, with 8 bases fitting TRBD1. This CDR3 has 14 amino acids. J gave up 9 bases and V 6 bases, and 12 bases lay outside the gene matches. The V gene's germline CDR1 is MGHDK and CDR2 SYGVNS. The CDR3 coding sequence is TGTGCCAGCAGCAAACAATCCGGGACAGGCAAAGCTTTCTTT. Protein: CASSKQSGTGKAFF. Using reference TRBV25-1 and TRBJ1-1 for the parts outside the CDR3, the full variable domain is EADIYQTPRYLVIGTGKKITLECSQTMGHDKMYWYQQDPGMELHLIHYSYGVNSTEKGDLSSESTVSRIRTEHFPLTLESARPSHTSQYLCASSKQSGTGKAFFGQGTRLTVV.

This sequence joins TRBV3-1 (or the pseudogene TRBV3-2) and TRBJ2-7, with TRBD2 matching 12 bases. This CDR3 has 16 amino acids. The J segment lost 3 bases and the V segment lost 1 base, leaving 4 bases of the junction unmatched. The germline gives CDR1 LGHDT, CDR2 YNNKEL (reference sequence). The CDR3 nucleotides are TGTGCCAGCAGCCAAGGGACTAGCGGGGAATACTACGAGCAGTACTTC. Protein product: CASSQGTSGEYYEQYF.

V usage is TRBV29-1 and J usage is TRBJ1-1; 12 bases map to TRBD1. The J segment lost 5 bases and the V segment lost 7 bases, leaving 14 bases of the junction unmatched. Germline CDR1 reads SQVTM; CDR2 reads ANQGSEA. This CDR3 has 16 residues. The CDR3 protein is CSATNPRDRGRTEAFF. CDR3 sequence (DNA): TGCAGCGCGACAAACCCACGGGACAGGGGGCGAACTGAAGCTTTCTTT.

The chain joins TRBV12-1 to TRBJ1-6; the DNA was not used to check the table's D call, TRBD1. TRBV12-1 is classified as a pseudogene. CDR3 size: 14 residues. The CDR3 DNA sequence: TGTGCCAGCAGGACAGGGGAAAGTGGCTCACCCCTCCACTTT. It translates to CASRTGESGSPLHF.

Remarks on this clone: Other DNA sequences in the sample encode the same CDR3. The rearrangement uses TRBV3-1 (or the pseudogene TRBV3-2) and TRBJ2-7; 8 bases match TRBD1. The CDR3 is 14 residues long. The junction had 3 bases not matched to a gene; V was cut back by 4 bases and J by 1 base. Looked up from germline, CDR1 is LGHDT and CDR2 is YNNKEL (reference sequence). CDR3 region: CASSPDRGSYEQYF. The CDR3 nucleotides are TGTGCCAGCAGCCCAGACAGGGGTTCCTACGAGCAGTACTTC.

In regard to this clone: One junction end disagrees with the germline gene, perhaps due to a read error. This chain links TRBV2 with TRBJ1-2; D ambiguous. The germline gives CDR1 SNHLY, CDR2 FYNNEI. The CDR3 runs to 9 residues. In nucleotides, the CDR3 is TGCTGCCGGGGTCATGGCTACACCTTC. It is translated as CCRGHGYTF. The whole variable domain, filled in from reference TRBV2 and TRBJ1-2, reads EPEVTQTPSHQVTQMGQEVILRCVPISNHLYFYWYRQILGQKVEFLVSFYNNEISEKSEIFDDQFSVERPDGSNFTLKIRSTKLEDSAMYFCCRGHGYTFGSGTRLTVV.

V gene TRBV5-5 combines with J gene TRBJ2-7; D unresolved. The CDR3 has 16 residues. Germline CDR1 SGHKS, CDR2 YYEKEE (reference sequence). Trimming removed 3 bases at V and 5 bases at J, with 21 bases between. The CDR3 spells CASSWIDSAPVDEQYF. CDR3 nucleotides: TGTGCCAGCAGCTGGATTGACTCTGCACCGGTCGACGAGCAGTACTTC.

The rearrangement joins TRBV19 to TRBJ2-1; 7 positions agree with TRBD2. The junction had 8 bases not matched to a gene; V was cut back by 3 bases and J by 6 bases. Looked up from germline, CDR1 is LNHDA and CDR2 is SQIVND (reference sequence). This CDR3 spans 15 amino acids. CDR3 sequence reads: CASSMRRGFANEQFF. The CDR3 nucleotides read TGTGCCAGTAGTATGAGGCGGGGGTTCGCCAATGAGCAGTTCTTC.

This chain uses TRBV4-1 with TRBJ1-5; D is unresolved. Germline CDR1 reads MGHRA; CDR2 reads YSYEKL. This CDR3 has 15 amino acids. The V and J ends lost 0 bases and 3 bases respectively, with 9 bases between them. The CDR3 sequence: CASSQDSTPNQPQHF. Written as DNA, the CDR3 is TGCGCCAGCAGCCAAGATTCGACACCCAATCAGCCCCAGCATTTT.